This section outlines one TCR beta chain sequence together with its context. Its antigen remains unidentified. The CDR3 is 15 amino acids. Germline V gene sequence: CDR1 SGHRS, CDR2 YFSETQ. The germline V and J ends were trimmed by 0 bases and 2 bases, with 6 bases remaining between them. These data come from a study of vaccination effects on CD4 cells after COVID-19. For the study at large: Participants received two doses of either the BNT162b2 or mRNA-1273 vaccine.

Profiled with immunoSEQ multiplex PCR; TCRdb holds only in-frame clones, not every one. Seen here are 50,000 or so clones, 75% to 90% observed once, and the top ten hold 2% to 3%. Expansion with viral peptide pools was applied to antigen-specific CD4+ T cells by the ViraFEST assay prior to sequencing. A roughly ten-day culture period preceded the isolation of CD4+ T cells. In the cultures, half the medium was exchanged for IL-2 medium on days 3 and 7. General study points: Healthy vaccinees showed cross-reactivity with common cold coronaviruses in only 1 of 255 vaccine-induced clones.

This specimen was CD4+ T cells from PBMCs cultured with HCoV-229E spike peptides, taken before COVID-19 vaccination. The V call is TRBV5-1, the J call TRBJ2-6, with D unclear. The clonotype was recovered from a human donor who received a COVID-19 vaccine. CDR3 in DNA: TGCGCCAGCAGCTTGGACCTCGCTGGGGCCAACGTCCTGACTTTC. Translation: CASSLDLAGANVLTF.